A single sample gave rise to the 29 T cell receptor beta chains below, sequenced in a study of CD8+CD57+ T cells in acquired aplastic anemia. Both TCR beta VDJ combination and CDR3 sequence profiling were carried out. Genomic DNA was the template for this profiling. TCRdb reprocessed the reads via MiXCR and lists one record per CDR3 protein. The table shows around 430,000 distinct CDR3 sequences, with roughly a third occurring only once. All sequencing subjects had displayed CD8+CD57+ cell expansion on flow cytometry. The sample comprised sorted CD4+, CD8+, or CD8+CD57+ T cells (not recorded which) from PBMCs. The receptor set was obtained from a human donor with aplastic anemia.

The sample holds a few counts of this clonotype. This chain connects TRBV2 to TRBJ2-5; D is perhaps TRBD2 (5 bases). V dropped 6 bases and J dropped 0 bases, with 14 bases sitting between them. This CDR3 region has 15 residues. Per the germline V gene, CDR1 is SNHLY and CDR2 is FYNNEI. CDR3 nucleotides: TGTGCCAGCAGCTTACCAGCGGCGTACCAAGAGACCCAGTACTTC. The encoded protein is CASSLPAAYQETQYF.

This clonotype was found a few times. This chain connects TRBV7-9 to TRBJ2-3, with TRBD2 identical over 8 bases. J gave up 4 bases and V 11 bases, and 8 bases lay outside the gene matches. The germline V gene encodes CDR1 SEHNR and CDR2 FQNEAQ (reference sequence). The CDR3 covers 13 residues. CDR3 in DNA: TGTGCCTGTACAGCGGGAGCCGCAGATACGCAGTATTTT. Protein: CACTAGAADTQYF.

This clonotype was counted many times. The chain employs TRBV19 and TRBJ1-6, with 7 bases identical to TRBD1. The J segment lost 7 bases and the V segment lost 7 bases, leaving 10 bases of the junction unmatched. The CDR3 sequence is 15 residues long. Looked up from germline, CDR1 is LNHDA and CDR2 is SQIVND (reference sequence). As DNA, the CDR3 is TGTGCCAGTACCAATACCGGGACAGCCAATTCACCCCTCCACTTT. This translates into CASTNTGTANSPLHF. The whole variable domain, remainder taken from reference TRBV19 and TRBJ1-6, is DGGITQSPKYLFRKEGQNVTLSCEQNLNHDAMYWYRQDPGQGLRLIYYSQIVNDFQKGDIAEGYSVSREKKESFPLTVTSAQKNPTAFYLCASTNTGTANSPLHFGNGTRLTVT.

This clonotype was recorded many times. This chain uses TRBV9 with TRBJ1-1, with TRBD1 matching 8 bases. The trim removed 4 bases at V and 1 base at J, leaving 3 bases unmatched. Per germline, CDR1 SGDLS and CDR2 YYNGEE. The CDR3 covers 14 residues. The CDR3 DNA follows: TGTGCCAGCAGCCTGGACAGGGCGAACACTGAAGCTTTCTTT. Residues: CASSLDRANTEAFF.

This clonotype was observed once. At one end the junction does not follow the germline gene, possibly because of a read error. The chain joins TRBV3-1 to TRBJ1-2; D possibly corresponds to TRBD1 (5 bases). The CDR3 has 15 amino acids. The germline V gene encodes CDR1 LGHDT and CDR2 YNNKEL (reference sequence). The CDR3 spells CARSQDRGRAYGYTF. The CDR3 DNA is TGTGCCCGCAGCCAAGACCGGGGACGGGCCTATGGCTACACCTTC.

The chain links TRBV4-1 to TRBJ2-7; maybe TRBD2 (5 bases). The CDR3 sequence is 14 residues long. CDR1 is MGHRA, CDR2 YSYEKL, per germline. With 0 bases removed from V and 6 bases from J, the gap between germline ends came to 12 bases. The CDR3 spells CASSQDPGVGEQYF. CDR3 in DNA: TGCGCCAGCAGCCAAGACCCCGGGGTTGGCGAGCAGTACTTC.

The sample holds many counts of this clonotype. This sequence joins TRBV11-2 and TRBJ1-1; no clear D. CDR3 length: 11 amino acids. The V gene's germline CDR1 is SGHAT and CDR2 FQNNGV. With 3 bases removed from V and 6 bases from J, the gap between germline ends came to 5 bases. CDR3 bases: TGTGCCAGCAGCTTCCTGTCTGAAGCTTTCTTT. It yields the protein CASSFLSEAFF.

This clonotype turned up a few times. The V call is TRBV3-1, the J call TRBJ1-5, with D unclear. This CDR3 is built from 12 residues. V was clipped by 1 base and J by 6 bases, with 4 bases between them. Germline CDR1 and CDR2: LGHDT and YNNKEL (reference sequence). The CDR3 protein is CASSQAGQPQHF. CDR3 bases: TGTGCCAGCAGCCAAGCTGGTCAGCCCCAGCATTTT.

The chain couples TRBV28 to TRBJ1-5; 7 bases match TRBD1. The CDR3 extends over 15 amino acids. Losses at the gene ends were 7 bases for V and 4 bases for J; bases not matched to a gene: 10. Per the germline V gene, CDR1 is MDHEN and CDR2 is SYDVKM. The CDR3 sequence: CASNIQGYWNQPQHF. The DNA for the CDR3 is TGTGCCAGCAACATACAGGGGTATTGGAATCAGCCCCAGCATTTT.

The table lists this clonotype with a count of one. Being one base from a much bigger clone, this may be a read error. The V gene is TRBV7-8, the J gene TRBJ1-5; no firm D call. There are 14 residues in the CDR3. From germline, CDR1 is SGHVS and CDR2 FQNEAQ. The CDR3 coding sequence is TGTGCCAGCGGCTTAGCACGAACCAATCAGCCCCAGCATTTT. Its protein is CASGLARTNQPQHF.

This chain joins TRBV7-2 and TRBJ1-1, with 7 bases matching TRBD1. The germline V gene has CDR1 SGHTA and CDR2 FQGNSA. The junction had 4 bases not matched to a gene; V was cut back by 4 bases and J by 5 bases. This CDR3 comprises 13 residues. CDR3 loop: CASSYNRGTEAFF. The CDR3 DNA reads TGTGCCAGCAGCTATAACAGGGGAACTGAAGCTTTCTTT.

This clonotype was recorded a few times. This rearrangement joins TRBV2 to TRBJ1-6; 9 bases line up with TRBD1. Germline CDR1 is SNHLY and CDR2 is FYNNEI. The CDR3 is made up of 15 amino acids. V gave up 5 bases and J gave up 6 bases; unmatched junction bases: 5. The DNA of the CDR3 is TGTGCCAGCAGTCCCGGGACAGGGAGTAATTCACCCCTCCACTTT. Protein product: CASSPGTGSNSPLHF.

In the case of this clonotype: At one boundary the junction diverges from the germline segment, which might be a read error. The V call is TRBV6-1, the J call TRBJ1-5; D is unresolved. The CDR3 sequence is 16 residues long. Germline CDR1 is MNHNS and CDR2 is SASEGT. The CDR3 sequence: CVSTPRVEYSNQPQHF. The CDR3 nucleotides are TGTGTCAGCACCCCGAGGGTAGAGTATAGCAATCAGCCCCAGCATTTT.

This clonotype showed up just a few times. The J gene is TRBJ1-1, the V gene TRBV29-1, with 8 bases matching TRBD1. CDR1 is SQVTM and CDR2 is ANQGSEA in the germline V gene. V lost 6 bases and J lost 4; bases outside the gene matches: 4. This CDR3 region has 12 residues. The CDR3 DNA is TGCAGCGTCGAACAGGGGGTCACTGAAGCTTTCTTT. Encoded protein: CSVEQGVTEAFF.

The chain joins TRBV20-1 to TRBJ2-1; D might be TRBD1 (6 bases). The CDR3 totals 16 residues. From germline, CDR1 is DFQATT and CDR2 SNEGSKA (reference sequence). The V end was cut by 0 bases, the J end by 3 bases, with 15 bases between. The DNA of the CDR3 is TGCAGTGCTAGAGAACTCCGGGACACCGGCTACAATGAGCAGTTCTTC. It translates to CSARELRDTGYNEQFF.

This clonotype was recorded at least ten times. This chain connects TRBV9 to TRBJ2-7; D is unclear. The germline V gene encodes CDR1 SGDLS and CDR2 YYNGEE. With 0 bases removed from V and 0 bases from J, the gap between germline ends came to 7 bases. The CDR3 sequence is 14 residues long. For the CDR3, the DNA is TGTGCCAGCAGCGTAGGGGTAGGCTCCTACGAGCAGTACTTC. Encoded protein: CASSVGVGSYEQYF.

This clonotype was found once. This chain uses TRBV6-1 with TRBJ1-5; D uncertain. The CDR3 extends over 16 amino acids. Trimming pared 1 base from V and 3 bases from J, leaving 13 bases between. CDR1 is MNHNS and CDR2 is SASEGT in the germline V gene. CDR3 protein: CASSEGTGRYNQPQHF. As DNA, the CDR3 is TGTGCCAGCAGTGAAGGGACGGGTCGTTACAATCAGCCCCAGCATTTT.

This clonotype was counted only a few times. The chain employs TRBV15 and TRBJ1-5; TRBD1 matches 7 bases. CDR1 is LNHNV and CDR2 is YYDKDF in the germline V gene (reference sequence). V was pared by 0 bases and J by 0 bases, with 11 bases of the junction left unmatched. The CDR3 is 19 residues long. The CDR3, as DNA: TGTGCCACCAGCAGAGATTGGGCAGGGGGGAAATATAGCAATCAGCCCCAGCATTTT. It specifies CATSRDWAGGKYSNQPQHF.

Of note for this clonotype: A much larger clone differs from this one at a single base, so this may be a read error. The CDR3 protein is CTTGRENTEAFF. The CDR3 DNA is TGTACCACAGGAAGGGAGAACACTGAAGCTTTCTTT. J is TRBJ1-1 and V is TRBV2, with D tentatively TRBD1 (5 bases). The CDR3 loop spans 12 amino acids. Germline V gene sequence: CDR1 SNHLY, CDR2 FYNNEI.

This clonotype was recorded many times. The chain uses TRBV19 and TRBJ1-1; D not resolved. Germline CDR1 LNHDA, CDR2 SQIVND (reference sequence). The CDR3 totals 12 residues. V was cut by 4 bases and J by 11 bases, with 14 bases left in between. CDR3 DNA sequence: TGTGCCAGTAGTAGCCCAGGAAGCGGGGCTTTCTTT. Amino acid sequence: CASSSPGSGAFF.

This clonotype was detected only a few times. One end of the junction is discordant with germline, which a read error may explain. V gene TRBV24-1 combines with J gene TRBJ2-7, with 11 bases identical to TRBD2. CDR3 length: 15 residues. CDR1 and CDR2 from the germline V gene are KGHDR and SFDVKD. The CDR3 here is CASSMTSGTLYEQYF. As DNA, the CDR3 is TGTGCCAGCAGTATGACTAGCGGGACCCTCTACGAGCAGTACTTC.

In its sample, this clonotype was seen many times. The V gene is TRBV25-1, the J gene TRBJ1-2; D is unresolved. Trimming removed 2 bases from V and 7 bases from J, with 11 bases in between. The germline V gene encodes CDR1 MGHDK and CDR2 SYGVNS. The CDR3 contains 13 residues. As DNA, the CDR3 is TGTGCCAGCAGTGAAATTGCAGGCGGTGGCTACACCTTC. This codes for CASSEIAGGGYTF.

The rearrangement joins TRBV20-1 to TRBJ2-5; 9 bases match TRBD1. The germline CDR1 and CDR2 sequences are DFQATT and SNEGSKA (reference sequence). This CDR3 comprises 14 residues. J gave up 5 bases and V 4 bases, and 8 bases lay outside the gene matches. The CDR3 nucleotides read TGCAGTGCTACCCACAGGGGGCGCCCTGAGACCCAGTACTTC. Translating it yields CSATHRGRPETQYF.

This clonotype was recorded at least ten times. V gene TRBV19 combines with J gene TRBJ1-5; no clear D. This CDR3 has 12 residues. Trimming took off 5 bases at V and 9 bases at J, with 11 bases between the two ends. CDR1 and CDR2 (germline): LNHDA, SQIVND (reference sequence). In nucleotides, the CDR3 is TGTGCCAGTAGTGACGGGGTTCGGCCCCAGCATTTT. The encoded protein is CASSDGVRPQHF.

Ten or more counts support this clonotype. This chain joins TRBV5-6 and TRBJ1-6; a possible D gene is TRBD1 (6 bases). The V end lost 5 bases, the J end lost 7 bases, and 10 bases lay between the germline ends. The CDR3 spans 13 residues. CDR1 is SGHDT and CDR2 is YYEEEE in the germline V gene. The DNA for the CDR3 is TGTGCCAGCAGGTTCACAGGGAATTCACCCCTCCACTTT. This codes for CASRFTGNSPLHF.

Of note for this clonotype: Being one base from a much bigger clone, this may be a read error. The CDR3 here is CATSAPIGFGELFF. CDR3 nucleotide sequence: TGTGCCACCAGTGCCCCCATAGGGTTCGGGGAGCTGTTTTTT. The rearrangement joins TRBV24-1 to TRBJ2-2; no definite D call. The CDR3 covers 14 residues. In germline, CDR1 is KGHDR, CDR2 SFDVKD. Trimming stripped 5 bases from V and 7 bases from J, with 13 bases between.

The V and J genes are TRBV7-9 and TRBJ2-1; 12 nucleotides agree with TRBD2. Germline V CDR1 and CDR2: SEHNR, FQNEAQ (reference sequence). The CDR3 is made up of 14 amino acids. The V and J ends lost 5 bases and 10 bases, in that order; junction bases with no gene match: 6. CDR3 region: CASSLRTSGAEQFF. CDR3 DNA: TGTGCCAGCAGCCTGAGGACTAGCGGGGCAGAGCAGTTCTTC.

CDR3 DNA sequence: TGTGCCAGCAGCTTAAAGCTGCTAGATACGCAGTATTTT. Translated, it gives CASSLKLLDTQYF. This chain connects TRBV11-1 to TRBJ2-3; D gene unclear. This CDR3 comprises 13 residues. Germline V lookup: CDR1 SGHAT, CDR2 FQDESV (reference sequence). Trimming shortened V by 2 bases and J by 5 bases, and 8 bases separated the two germline ends.

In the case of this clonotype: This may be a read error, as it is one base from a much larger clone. The CDR3: CASSGSSGYEQYF. The DNA for the CDR3 is TGTGCCAGCAGCGGGAGTTCCGGCTACGAGCAGTACTTC. The chain joins TRBV7-2 to TRBJ2-7, with a tentative D call TRBD2 (5 bases). Per the germline V gene, CDR1 is SGHTA and CDR2 is FQGNSA. CDR3 length: 13 residues. V was trimmed by 5 bases and J by 3 bases, leaving 11 bases between them. The full variable domain, its missing parts supplied by reference TRBV7-2 and TRBJ2-7, is GAGVSQSPSNKVTEKGKDVELRCDPISGHTALYWYRQSLGQGLEFLIYFQGNSAPDKSGLPSDRFSAERTGGSVSTLTIQRTQQEDSAVYLCASSGSSGYEQYFGPGTRLTVT.